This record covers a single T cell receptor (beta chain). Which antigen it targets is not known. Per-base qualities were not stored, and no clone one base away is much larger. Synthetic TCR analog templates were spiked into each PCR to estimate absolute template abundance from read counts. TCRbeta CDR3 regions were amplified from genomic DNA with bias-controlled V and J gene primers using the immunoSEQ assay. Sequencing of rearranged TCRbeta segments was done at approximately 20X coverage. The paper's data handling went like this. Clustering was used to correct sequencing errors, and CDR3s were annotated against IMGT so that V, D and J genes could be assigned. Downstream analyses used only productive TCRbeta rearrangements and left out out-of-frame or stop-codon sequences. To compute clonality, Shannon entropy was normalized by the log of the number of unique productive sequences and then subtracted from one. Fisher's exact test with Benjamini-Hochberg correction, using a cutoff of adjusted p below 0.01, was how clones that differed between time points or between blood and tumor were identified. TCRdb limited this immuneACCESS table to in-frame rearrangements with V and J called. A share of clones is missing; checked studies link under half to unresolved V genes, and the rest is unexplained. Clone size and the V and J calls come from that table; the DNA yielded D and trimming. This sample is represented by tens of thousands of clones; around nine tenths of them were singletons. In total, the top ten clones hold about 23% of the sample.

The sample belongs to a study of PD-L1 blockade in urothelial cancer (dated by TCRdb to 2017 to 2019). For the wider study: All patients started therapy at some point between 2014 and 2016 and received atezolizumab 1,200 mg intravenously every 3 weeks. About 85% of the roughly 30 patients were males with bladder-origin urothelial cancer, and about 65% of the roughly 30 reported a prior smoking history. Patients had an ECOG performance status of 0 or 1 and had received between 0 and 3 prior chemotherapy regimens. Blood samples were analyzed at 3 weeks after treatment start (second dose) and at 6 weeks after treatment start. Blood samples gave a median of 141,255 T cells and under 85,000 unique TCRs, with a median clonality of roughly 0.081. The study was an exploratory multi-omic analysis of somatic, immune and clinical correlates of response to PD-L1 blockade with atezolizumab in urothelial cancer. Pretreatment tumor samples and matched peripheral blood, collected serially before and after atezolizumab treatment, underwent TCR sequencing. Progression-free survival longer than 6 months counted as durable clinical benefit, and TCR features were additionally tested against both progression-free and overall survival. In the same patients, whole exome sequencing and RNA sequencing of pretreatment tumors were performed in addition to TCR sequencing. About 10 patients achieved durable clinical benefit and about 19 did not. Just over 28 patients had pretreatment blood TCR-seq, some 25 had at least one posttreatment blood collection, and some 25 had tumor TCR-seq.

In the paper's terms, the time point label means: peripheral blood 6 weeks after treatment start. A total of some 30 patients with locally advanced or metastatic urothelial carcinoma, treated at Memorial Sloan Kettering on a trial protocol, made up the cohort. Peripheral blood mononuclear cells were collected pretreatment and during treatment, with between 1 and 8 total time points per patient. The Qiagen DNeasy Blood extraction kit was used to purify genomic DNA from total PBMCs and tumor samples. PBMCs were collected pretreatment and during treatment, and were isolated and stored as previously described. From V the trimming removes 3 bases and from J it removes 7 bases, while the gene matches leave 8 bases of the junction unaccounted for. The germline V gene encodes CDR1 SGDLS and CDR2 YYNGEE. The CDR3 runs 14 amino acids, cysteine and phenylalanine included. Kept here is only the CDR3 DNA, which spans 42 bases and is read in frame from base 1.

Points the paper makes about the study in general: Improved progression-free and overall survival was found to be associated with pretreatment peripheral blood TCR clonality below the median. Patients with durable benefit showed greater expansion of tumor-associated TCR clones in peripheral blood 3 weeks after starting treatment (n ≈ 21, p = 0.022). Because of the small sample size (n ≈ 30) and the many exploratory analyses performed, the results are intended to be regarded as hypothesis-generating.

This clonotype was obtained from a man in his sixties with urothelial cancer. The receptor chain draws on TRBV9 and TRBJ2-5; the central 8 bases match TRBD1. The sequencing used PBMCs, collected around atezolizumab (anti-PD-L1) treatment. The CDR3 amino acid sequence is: CASSAGQGRRTQYF. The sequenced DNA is TGTGCCAGCAGCGCCGGACAGGGCCGTAGGACCCAGTACTTC.